The 25 T cell receptor beta chains below all came from one sample that was sequenced in a study of vaccination effects on CD4 cells after COVID-19. The data were produced by immunoSEQ multiplex PCR, yet TCRdb's version contains in-frame clones alone and is incomplete. The table lists tens of thousands of clones, approximately 74% of them singletons. Antigen specificity for these receptors is unknown. Antigen-specific CD4+ T cells expanded by the ViraFEST assay with viral peptide pools were then sequenced. With roughly nine days of culture completed, CD4+ T cells were isolated. The sequencing here drew on CD4+ T cells from PBMCs cultured with HCoV-229E spike peptides, taken before COVID-19 vaccination. The receptors derive from a human donor who received a COVID-19 vaccine.

The chain has TRBV15 and TRBJ1-3; D gene uncertain. V was trimmed by 1 base and J by 1 base, leaving 5 bases between them. The CDR3 spans 14 residues. Germline V gene data show CDR1 as LNHNV and CDR2 as YYDKDF (reference sequence). CDR3 in DNA: TGTGCCACCAGCAGAGGGGGTTCTGGAAACACCATATATTTT. Encoded protein: CATSRGGSGNTIYF.

This clone appeared a few times. The V call is TRBV6-2 or TRBV6-3, the J call TRBJ1-4, with a weak D call TRBD1 (6 bases). The V and J ends lost 2 bases and 2 bases respectively, with 18 bases between them. The CDR3 is made up of 18 amino acids. Germline V lookup: CDR1 MNHEY, CDR2 SVGEGT. As DNA, the CDR3 is TGTGCCAGCAGTTACGGAATCGGCCCGGGGGCGACTAATGAAAAACTGTTTTTT. Encoded protein: CASSYGIGPGATNEKLFF.

This chain uses TRBV28 with TRBJ2-1; D unclear. Per germline, CDR1 MDHEN and CDR2 SYDVKM. The CDR3 spans 10 residues. The CDR3, as DNA: TGTGGCCCCTGCTTCAATGAGCAGTTCTTC. Translation gives CGPCFNEQFF. Using reference TRBV28 and TRBJ2-1 for the parts outside the CDR3, the full variable domain is DVKVTQSSRYLVKRTGEKVFLECVQDMDHENMFWYRQDPGLGLRLIYFSYDVKMKEKGDIPEGYSVSREKKERFSLILESASTNQTSMYLCGPCFNEQFFGPGTRLTVL.

The J gene is TRBJ2-1, the V gene TRBV4-1; the match to TRBD1 covers 10 bases. V trimming: 1 base; J trimming: 3 bases; junction bases outside the gene matches: 6. This CDR3 region has 17 residues. Germline CDR1 MGHRA, CDR2 YSYEKL. The CDR3 spells CASSQVYGQGVYNEQFF. DNA for the CDR3: TGCGCCAGCAGCCAAGTCTATGGACAGGGGGTCTACAATGAGCAGTTCTTC.

This clone was seen only once. The chain links TRBV5-1 to TRBJ2-1; possibly TRBD2 for D (5 bases). V gave up 1 base and J gave up 0 bases, with 8 bases separating them. Germline V gives CDR1 SGHRS, CDR2 YFSETQ. CDR3 size: 15 residues. The CDR3 sequence: CASSLFGSSYNEQFF. The CDR3 DNA reads TGCGCCAGCAGCTTGTTTGGGAGCTCCTACAATGAGCAGTTCTTC.

V usage is TRBV29-1 and J usage is TRBJ1-2, with D uncertain. V was clipped by 7 bases and J by 8 bases, with 20 bases between them. From germline, CDR1 is SQVTM and CDR2 ANQGSEA. The CDR3 length is 13 residues. CDR3 residues: CSALEQGKEGYTF. The CDR3 bases are TGCAGCGCTCTAGAGCAAGGGAAGGAGGGCTACACCTTC.

This chain uses TRBV24-1 with TRBJ2-3; D is unresolved. Germline V gene data show CDR1 as KGHDR and CDR2 as SFDVKD. The CDR3 is 13 amino acids. Trimming removed 1 base at V and 2 bases at J, with 3 bases between. This CDR3 reads CATSDFPTDTQYF. The CDR3 DNA follows: TGTGCCACCAGTGATTTCCCCACAGATACGCAGTATTTT.

The chain has TRBV11-3 and TRBJ1-1; D may be TRBD1 (5 bases). Germline assignment: CDR1 SGHNT and CDR2 YENEEA. V lost 3 bases to trimming and J lost 2 bases, with 7 bases between them. The length of the CDR3 is 13 residues. The CDR3 loop is CASSFDSNTEAFF. CDR3 in DNA: TGTGCCAGCAGCTTCGACAGCAACACTGAAGCTTTCTTT.

The V gene is TRBV7-9, the J gene TRBJ2-3, with TRBD1 matching 9 bases. V gave up 1 base and J gave up 8 bases; unmatched junction bases: 4. The CDR3 sequence is 14 residues long. Germline V gives CDR1 SEHNR, CDR2 FQNEAQ (reference sequence). For the CDR3, the DNA is TGTGCCAGCAGCTTAGGACAGGGGGAGCCTACGCAGTATTTT. The encoded protein is CASSLGQGEPTQYF.

The chain employs TRBV10-3 and TRBJ2-3; TRBD1 matches 12 bases. CDR3 length: 22 residues. Trimming took 8 bases from V and 2 from J; bases not matched to a gene: 26. Germline V CDR1 and CDR2: ENHRY, SYGVKD. CDR3 bases: TGTGCCATCCAGGAAAGGGACAGGGGGCGAGAAGGGGCCTCCTTCTCCACAGATACGCAGTATTTT. Amino acids: CAIQERDRGREGASFSTDTQYF.

The CDR3 DNA reads as TGTGCCAGCAGCCTAGGACAGACCTACGAGCAGTACGTC. It is translated as CASSLGQTYEQYV. J is TRBJ2-7 and V is TRBV6-5; possibly TRBD1 for D (6 bases). The germline gives CDR1 MNHEY, CDR2 SVGAGI. The CDR3 is made up of 13 amino acids. V gave up 6 bases and J gave up 2 bases, with 11 bases separating them.

This clone was counted only a few times. This CDR3 is CASSQSGPWGNFPSSYNEQFF. DNA for the CDR3: TGTGCCAGCAGCCAATCAGGACCATGGGGTAATTTCCCTAGCTCCTACAATGAGCAGTTCTTC. This chain uses TRBV4-2 with TRBJ2-1; no reliable D call. Germline V gene sequence: CDR1 LGHNA, CDR2 YNFKEQ. The CDR3 totals 21 residues. The V and J ends lost 2 bases and 0 bases respectively, with 26 bases between them.

V is TRBV18 and J is TRBJ1-1; the D is unclear. The CDR3 is 13 residues long. Germline V gene data show CDR1 as KGHSH and CDR2 as LQKENI. V was cut by 3 bases and J by 1 base, with 6 bases left in between. As DNA, the CDR3 is TGTGCCAGCTCACCGGACGGGAACACTGAAGCTTTCTTT. Translated: CASSPDGNTEAFF. Together with reference TRBV18 and TRBJ1-1, the CDR3 gives the full variable domain: NAGVMQNPRHLVRRRGQEARLRCSPMKGHSHVYWYRQLPEEGLKFMVYLQKENIIDESGMPKERFSAEFPKEGPSILRIQQVVRGDSAAYFCASSPDGNTEAFFGQGTRLTVV.

In its sample, this clone was seen many times. The chain couples TRBV5-1 to TRBJ1-1; D is undetermined. CDR3 length: 15 residues. Trimming shortened V by 0 bases and J by 3 bases, and 12 bases separated the two germline ends. Germline-derived CDR1 and CDR2 are SGHRS and YFSETQ. The CDR3 loop is CASSLVGDSDTEAFF. The CDR3 DNA follows: TGCGCCAGCAGCTTGGTCGGGGATTCTGACACTGAAGCTTTCTTT.

The rearrangement links TRBV5-5 to TRBJ1-5, with D maybe TRBD1 (6 bases). Trimming removed 0 bases from V and 3 bases from J, with 13 bases in between. CDR1 and CDR2 (germline): SGHKS, YYEKEE (reference sequence). The CDR3 contains 16 residues. The CDR3 sequence is CASSLVAGALNQPQHF. As DNA, the CDR3 is TGTGCCAGCAGCTTGGTGGCAGGGGCGCTCAATCAGCCCCAGCATTTT.

The chain combines TRBV30 with TRBJ2-4; the match to TRBD1 covers 9 bases. V shed 1 base and J 4 bases; nucleotides not matched to a gene: 2. This CDR3 has 14 amino acids. Germline assignment: CDR1 GTSNPN and CDR2 SVGIG (reference sequence). The CDR3 loop reads CAWSAGTGKNIQYF. The DNA of the CDR3 is TGTGCCTGGAGTGCGGGGACAGGGAAAAACATTCAGTACTTC.

V is TRBV6-5 and J is TRBJ1-6; D is undetermined. V was pared by 2 bases and J by 5 bases, with 7 bases between. CDR3 length: 14 residues. In germline, CDR1 is MNHEY, CDR2 SVGAGI. For the CDR3, the DNA is TGTGCCAGCAGTTACCTCCACGATAATTCACCCCTCCACTTT. This encodes CASSYLHDNSPLHF.

The chain links TRBV19 to TRBJ2-7, with D possibly matching TRBD2 (6 bases). CDR3 length: 12 residues. Germline-derived CDR1 and CDR2 are LNHDA and SQIVND (reference sequence). V shed 3 bases and J shed 6 bases, with 9 bases lying between them. CDR3 loop: CASSILGGEQYV. The CDR3 DNA reads as TGTGCCAGTAGTATCTTGGGAGGCGAGCAGTACGTC.

This clone is a singleton in its sample. The chain joins TRBV10-2 to TRBJ1-3; 7 nucleotides match TRBD1. Trimming at V came to 6 bases and at J to 1 base, leaving 3 bases not matched to a gene. CDR1 is WSHSY and CDR2 is SAAADI in the germline V gene. The length of the CDR3 is 14 residues. The CDR3 DNA sequence: TGCGCCAGCAGCACAGGGGCGTCTGGAAACACCATATATTTT. This encodes CASSTGASGNTIYF.

For the CDR3, the DNA is TGTGCCAGCAGTGACAGCAATCAGCCCCAGCATTTT. It specifies CASSDSNQPQHF. The chain uses TRBV6-2 or TRBV6-3 and TRBJ1-5; D not certain. CDR3 length: 12 amino acids. The V gene's germline CDR1 is MNHEY and CDR2 SVGEGT. The V end was cut by 5 bases, the J end by 1 base, with 3 bases between.

This clone was seen more than once but under ten times. The rearrangement uses TRBV4-2 and TRBJ2-1; D tentatively fits TRBD1 or TRBD2 (6 bases each). This CDR3 is 13 amino acids long. Trimming removed 0 bases at V and 10 bases at J, with 10 bases between. Germline V gives CDR1 LGHNA, CDR2 YNFKEQ. This CDR3 is CASSQDLGGEQFF. The DNA of the CDR3 is TGTGCCAGCAGCCAAGATCTGGGGGGCGAGCAGTTCTTC.

The sample holds one count of this clone. DNA for the CDR3: TGTGCCAGCAGCTTAGCAGGGAACACTGAAGCTTTCTTT. Residues: CASSLAGNTEAFF. The chain recombines TRBV7-2 with TRBJ1-1; no clear D gene. The CDR3 runs 13 residues. Trimming left V 0 bases short and J 1 base short, with 3 bases between. CDR1 is SGHTA and CDR2 is FQGNSA in the germline V gene.

The table lists this clone with a count of one. The gene calls are TRBV19 and TRBJ1-5, with a tentative D call TRBD1 (5 bases). Germline CDR1 and CDR2: LNHDA and SQIVND (reference sequence). V lost 6 bases and J 1 base, leaving 13 bases between the germline ends. The CDR3 sequence is 15 residues long. In nucleotides, the CDR3 is TGTGCCAGTAGCCTGGGGAGGGGCAGCAATCAGCCCCAGCATTTT. The encoded protein is CASSLGRGSNQPQHF.

A few counts support this clone. V is TRBV7-2 and J is TRBJ1-1, with D tentatively TRBD1 (6 bases). Germline assignment: CDR1 SGHTA and CDR2 FQGNSA. CDR3 length: 14 amino acids. V was clipped by 3 bases and J by 4 bases, with 12 bases between them. The CDR3 here is CASSFDGGITEAFF. In DNA form, the CDR3 reads TGTGCCAGCAGCTTCGATGGGGGCATCACTGAAGCTTTCTTT.

V is TRBV2 and J is TRBJ2-2; 7 nucleotides match TRBD1. Losses at the gene ends were 4 bases for V and 8 bases for J; bases not matched to a gene: 4. Germline loops: CDR1 SNHLY, CDR2 FYNNEI. CDR3 size: 13 residues. CDR3: CASSAGTAGELFF. In DNA, the CDR3 is TGTGCCAGCAGTGCTGGGACAGCTGGGGAGCTGTTTTTT.